This entry features one T cell receptor beta chain sequence. Here immunoSEQ multiplex PCR was the method, and the copy in TCRdb shows in-frame clones only, minus some. Seen here are around 200,000 clones, approximately 95% observed once, and the top ten hold around 0.97%. Germline V gene lookup returns CDR1 SGHTA and CDR2 FQGNSA. V was clipped by 3 bases and J by 2 bases, with 10 bases between them. The CDR3 runs to 14 residues. This specimen belongs to a study of T cell responses to AZD1222 COVID-19 vaccine. This receptor was identified in an adult who received the MenACWY meningococcal vaccine as a control. This chain joins TRBV7-2 and TRBJ1-2; D remains unclear. The sample was peripheral blood, taken 28 days after the second dose of the MenACWY control vaccine. This CDR3 is CASSFDPNNYGYTF. The CDR3 DNA reads TGTGCCAGCAGCTTCGACCCTAACAACTATGGCTACACCTTC. The full variable domain, completed using reference TRBV7-2 and TRBJ1-2, is GAGVSQSPSNKVTEKGKDVELRCDPISGHTALYWYRQSLGQGLEFLIYFQGNSAPDKSGLPSDRFSAERTGGSVSTLTIQRTQQEDSAVYLCASSFDPNNYGYTFGSGTRLTVV.